The 29 T cell receptor beta chains in this list originate from one sample, sequenced in a study of CXCR3-negative and CXCR3-positive naive CD8 T cells. The method, 5' RACE with UMI labels, was used to prepare the TRB cDNA libraries. TCRdb reanalyzed the 5' RACE reads, giving one entry per CDR3 protein sequence and no DNA. This sample contains around 34,000 distinct CDR3 sequences. Sequenced sample: memory CD8+ T cells from blood. These receptors came from a human donor in good health. Some clones in this sample may be carry-over from other donors' samples.

The chain couples TRBV29-1 to TRBJ2-2. Germline loops: CDR1 SQVTM, CDR2 ANQGSEA. CDR3 length: 15 amino acids. This CDR3 reads CSVKSADTNTGELFF.

This chain uses TRBV29-1 with TRBJ2-3; TCRdb proposes TRBD1, but this gene call is untestable without DNA. The CDR3 loop spans 18 amino acids. CDR1 is SQVTM and CDR2 is ANQGSEA in the germline V gene. The CDR3 sequence: CSVVGVTLPGHQTDTQYF.

The V gene is TRBV29-1, the J gene TRBJ2-7; TCRdb lists TRBD2, though no DNA is available to test this call. Germline V gene sequence: CDR1 SQVTM, CDR2 ANQGSEA. CDR3 length: 14 amino acids. The CDR3 sequence is CSVEALAGSYEQYF.

The CDR3 loop is CASSSSLGGELFF. This chain connects TRBV13 to TRBJ2-2; TCRdb's D call, TRBD2, is unchecked because there is no DNA. Looked up from germline, CDR1 is PRHDT and CDR2 is FYEKMQ (reference sequence). The CDR3 covers 13 residues.

The genes are TRBV25-1 and TRBJ1-2. The CDR3 sequence is 14 residues long. The germline CDR1 and CDR2 sequences are MGHDK and SYGVNS. The CDR3 loop is CASSEHEGNYGYTF.

The gene calls are TRBV7-3 and TRBJ2-4; absent DNA, TCRdb's TRBD2 call cannot be checked. This CDR3 comprises 15 residues. Germline-derived CDR1 and CDR2 are SGHTA and FQGTGA. The CDR3 sequence is CASSLGGSSGNIQYF. Based on the CDR3 plus reference TRBV7-3 and TRBJ2-4, the full variable domain is GAGVSQTPSNKVTEKGKYVELRCDPISGHTALYWYRQSLGQGPEFLIYFQGTGAADDSGLPNDRFFAVRPEGSVSTLKIQRTERGDSAVYLCASSLGGSSGNIQYFGAGTRLSVL.

The CDR3 protein is CASSPADPTSGGREQYF. The rearrangement uses TRBV12-3 or TRBV12-4 and TRBJ2-7; TCRdb names TRBD2, which stays unverified in the absence of DNA. The CDR3 is 17 residues long.

The chain uses TRBV29-1 and TRBJ2-7; TCRdb proposes TRBD2, but this gene call is untestable without DNA. The CDR3 has 13 amino acids. CDR1 and CDR2 from the germline V gene are SQVTM and ANQGSEA. The CDR3 region is CSVAVSESYEQYF.

The chain combines TRBV3-1 with TRBJ1-2; the TCRdb D gene call, TRBD1, has no DNA to confirm it. CDR3 length equals 14 residues. Germline V gene lookup returns CDR1 LGHDT and CDR2 YNNKEL (reference sequence). Here the CDR3 reads CASRGHGRTLGYTF. The entire variable domain, with the rest obtained from reference TRBV3-1 and TRBJ1-2, is as follows: DTAVSQTPKYLVTQMGNDKSIKCEQNLGHDTMYWYKQDSKKFLKIMFSYNNKELIINETVPNRFSPKSPDKAHLNLHINSLELGDSAVYFCASRGHGRTLGYTFGSGTRLTVV.

The chain has TRBV6-1 and TRBJ2-7; as DNA is missing, the TRBD2 call by TCRdb cannot be tested. This CDR3 has 16 amino acids. Germline loops: CDR1 MNHNS, CDR2 SASEGT. This CDR3 is CASSVSGTASSYEQYF.

The chain has TRBV7-9 and TRBJ1-1; the TCRdb call, TRBD1, lacks DNA for checking. CDR1 SEHNR and CDR2 FQNEAQ come from the germline V gene (reference sequence). This CDR3 comprises 16 residues. Here the CDR3 reads CASRPLSEGLDAEAFF. The whole variable domain, filled in from reference TRBV7-9 and TRBJ1-1, reads DTGVSQNPRHKITKRGQNVTFRCDPISEHNRLYWYRQTLGQGPEFLTYFQNEAQLEKSRLLSDRFSAERPKGSFSTLEIQRTEQGDSAMYLCASRPLSEGLDAEAFFGQGTRLTVV.

The gene calls are TRBV29-1 and TRBJ2-1; with no DNA, the TCRdb D assignment of TRBD1 cannot be verified. This CDR3 is built from 13 residues. The germline gives CDR1 SQVTM, CDR2 ANQGSEA. CDR3 sequence reads: CSVAGGVHNEQFF.

The CDR3 loop is CASSDGAGSNSPLHF. The chain is built from TRBV6-4 and TRBJ1-6. Germline V lookup: CDR1 MRHNA, CDR2 SNTAGT. There are 15 residues in the CDR3.

The chain combines TRBV12-3 or TRBV12-4 with TRBJ2-2; no DNA is available, so the TRBD2 call from TCRdb remains unchecked. This CDR3 is 17 amino acids long. CDR3 loop: CASSPGVAGPNTGELFF.

The V and J genes are TRBV4-3 and TRBJ2-3; absent DNA, TCRdb's TRBD2 call cannot be checked. Per the germline V gene, CDR1 is LGHNA and CDR2 is YSLEER. The CDR3 extends over 15 amino acids. CDR3 sequence: CASSPTGPPLNTQYF.

V usage is TRBV11-2 and J usage is TRBJ2-1; TCRdb returns TRBD1, unconfirmable since there is no DNA. Looked up from germline, CDR1 is SGHAT and CDR2 is FQNNGV. CDR3 size: 14 residues. The CDR3 loop reads CASRGGATYNEQFF.

The V call is TRBV7-3, the J call TRBJ2-5; TCRdb's D call, TRBD1, is unchecked because there is no DNA. CDR3 length equals 14 residues. CDR1 is SGHTA and CDR2 is FQGTGA in the germline V gene. The CDR3 sequence: CASSPETGAETQYF.

The V and J genes are TRBV27 and TRBJ2-7; there is no DNA to check the TCRdb D call of TRBD2. Germline assignment: CDR1 MNHEY and CDR2 SMNVEV (reference sequence). The CDR3 has 15 amino acids. The CDR3 spells CASSLSAGGLYEQYF.

The chain couples TRBV7-6 to TRBJ2-1; checking the TCRdb D call of TRBD1 is not possible without DNA. This CDR3 spans 19 amino acids. Germline V gives CDR1 SGHVS, CDR2 FNYEAQ. The CDR3 region is CASSANRGGPRLTYNEQFF.

The CDR3 loop reads CAIVSGRAEAFF. The chain combines TRBV10-3 with TRBJ1-1. Germline CDR1 reads ENHRY; CDR2 reads SYGVKD. The length of the CDR3 is 12 residues.

This chain links TRBV6-4 with TRBJ2-3; the TRBD1 assignment by TCRdb is unverifiable without DNA. This CDR3 has 15 residues. Germline CDR1 MRHNA, CDR2 SNTAGT. This CDR3 reads CASSDVPGETDTQYF.

Here the CDR3 reads CASSDGTNFDTEAFF. This chain links TRBV5-1 with TRBJ1-1; the D call of TRBD1 rests on TCRdb alone, since no DNA is present to check it. The CDR3 runs 15 residues. Germline V lookup: CDR1 SGHRS, CDR2 YFSETQ. Complete variable domain (other parts from reference TRBV5-1 and TRBJ1-1): KAGVTQTPRYLIKTRGQQVTLSCSPISGHRSVSWYQQTPGQGLQFLFEYFSETQRNKGNFPGRFSGRQFSNSRSEMNVSTLELGDSALYLCASSDGTNFDTEAFFGQGTRLTVV.

The chain is built from TRBV5-1 and TRBJ2-2. The germline CDR1 and CDR2 sequences are SGHRS and YFSETQ. The CDR3 runs to 14 residues. This chain's CDR3 is CASSWGSQTGELFF.

The V call is TRBV6-5, the J call TRBJ2-2; the D gene TCRdb calls, TRBD1, cannot be checked with no DNA. CDR1 and CDR2 from the germline V gene are MNHEY and SVGAGI. This CDR3 is built from 16 residues. The CDR3 sequence is CAISYPGQGDTGELFF.

This chain joins TRBV20-1 and TRBJ2-1; TCRdb outputs TRBD2, but without DNA this stays unchecked. This CDR3 is 13 amino acids long. Germline V lookup: CDR1 DFQATT, CDR2 SNEGSKA (reference sequence). The CDR3 spells CSAGTSGYNEQFF.

The CDR3 loop reads CASSILTGTNTGELFF. The V call is TRBV28, the J call TRBJ2-2; the TCRdb call, TRBD1, lacks DNA for checking. This CDR3 has 16 amino acids. The V gene's germline CDR1 is MDHEN and CDR2 SYDVKM.

By frequency, this clonotype is medium-sized. The genes are TRBV11-2 and TRBJ2-5; TCRdb returns TRBD1, unconfirmable since there is no DNA. CDR3 length equals 14 residues. CDR1 and CDR2 (germline): SGHAT, FQNNGV. CDR3 loop: CASSLGGPSSAQYF.

J is TRBJ2-1 and V is TRBV12-3 or TRBV12-4; TCRdb's D call of TRBD2 is untestable without DNA. The CDR3 covers 12 residues. This chain's CDR3 is CASSFSPNEQFF.

The chain uses TRBV4-3 and TRBJ1-6; the TRBD1 assignment by TCRdb is unverifiable without DNA. CDR1 and CDR2 from the germline V gene are LGHNA and YSLEER. The length of the CDR3 is 15 residues. CDR3 sequence: CASSHSGQQYSPLHF.